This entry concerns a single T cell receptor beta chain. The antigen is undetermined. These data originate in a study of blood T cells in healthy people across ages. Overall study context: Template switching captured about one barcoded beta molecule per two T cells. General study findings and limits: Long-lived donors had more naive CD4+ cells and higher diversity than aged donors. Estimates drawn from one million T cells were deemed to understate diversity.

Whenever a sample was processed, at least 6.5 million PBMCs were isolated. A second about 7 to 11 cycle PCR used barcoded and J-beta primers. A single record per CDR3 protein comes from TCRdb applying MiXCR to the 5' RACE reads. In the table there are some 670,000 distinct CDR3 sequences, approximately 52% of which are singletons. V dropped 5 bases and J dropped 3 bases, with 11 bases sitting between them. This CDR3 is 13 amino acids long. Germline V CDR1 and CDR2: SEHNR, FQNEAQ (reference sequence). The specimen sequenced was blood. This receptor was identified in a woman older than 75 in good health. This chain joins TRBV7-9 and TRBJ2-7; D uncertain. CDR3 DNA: TGTGCCAGCAGCCCTACACAAGACTACGAGCAGTACTTC. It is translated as CASSPTQDYEQYF.